These 2 T cell receptor beta chains were all obtained from the same sample, sequenced in a study of cytomegalovirus exposure and HLA in healthy donors. Data came from immunoSEQ multiplex PCR; TCRdb stores just in-frame clones and leaves some out. The profile shows 100,000 to 150,000 clones, about nine tenths of them singletons. The specimen was PBMCs. The source of these receptors is a young woman in good health and CMV-seronegative.

The CDR3 sequence: CASSFSGLSNQPQHF. As DNA, the CDR3 is TGTGCCAGCAGTTTTTCGGGGTTGAGCAATCAGCCCCAGCATTTT. The V gene is TRBV28, the J gene TRBJ1-5, with D unclear. From germline, CDR1 is MDHEN and CDR2 SYDVKM. The germline V and J ends were trimmed by 3 bases and 1 base, with 10 bases remaining between them. This CDR3 has 15 residues.

V is TRBV6-1 and J is TRBJ1-3; TRBD1 is a possible D gene (5 bases). V shed 2 bases and J shed 3 bases, with 14 bases lying between them. Germline values: CDR1 MNHNS, CDR2 SASEGT. The CDR3 is 16 residues long. CDR3 nucleotides: TGTGCCAGCAGTGAAATTTGGGGGGTGGTTGGAAACACCATATATTTT. It yields the protein CASSEIWGVVGNTIYF.